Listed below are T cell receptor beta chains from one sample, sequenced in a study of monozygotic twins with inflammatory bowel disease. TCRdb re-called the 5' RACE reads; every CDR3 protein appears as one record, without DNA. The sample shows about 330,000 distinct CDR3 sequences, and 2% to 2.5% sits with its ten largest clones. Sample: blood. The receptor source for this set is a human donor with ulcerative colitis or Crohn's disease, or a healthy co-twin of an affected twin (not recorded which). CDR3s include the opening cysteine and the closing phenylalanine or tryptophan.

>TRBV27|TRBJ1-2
CASRTGGVYGYTF
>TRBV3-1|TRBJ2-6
CASSRTSGSGANVLTF
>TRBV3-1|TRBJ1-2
CATRDRAYGYTF
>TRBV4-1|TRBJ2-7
CASGQVAGGPYEQYF
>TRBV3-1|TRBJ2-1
CASSQGRGRSSYNEQFF
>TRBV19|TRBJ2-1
CASSTRDSKQGEQFF
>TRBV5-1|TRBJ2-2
CASSPGKERAGELFF
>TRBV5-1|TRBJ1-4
CASSFLSTGNGGEKLFF
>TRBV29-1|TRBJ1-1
CSVGSGGNTEAFF
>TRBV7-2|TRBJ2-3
CASRLGGTTFTDTQYF
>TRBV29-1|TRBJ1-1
CSVELNMNTEAFF
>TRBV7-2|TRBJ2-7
CASSFLTTAYEQYF
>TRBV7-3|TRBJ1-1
CASSLTGFKDEAFF
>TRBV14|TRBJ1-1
CASSPGGEGAFF
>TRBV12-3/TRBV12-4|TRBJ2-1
CASSTKTGVHLNEQFF
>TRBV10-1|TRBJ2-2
CASSKVLNGELFF
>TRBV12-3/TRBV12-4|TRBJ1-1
CASTKKGNTEAFF
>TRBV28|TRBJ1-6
CASSQKGGLRSLHF
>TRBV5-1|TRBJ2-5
CASSLVGSLNGETQYF
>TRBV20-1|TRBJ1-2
CSAMSTILVGGYTF
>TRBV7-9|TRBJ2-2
CASSFRGTGTNTGELFF
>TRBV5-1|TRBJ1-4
CASSPGGSSNEKLFF
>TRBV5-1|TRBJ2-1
CASSVGLAGGRAEQFF
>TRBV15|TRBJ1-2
CATSTPSGSGYTF
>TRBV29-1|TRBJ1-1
CSPPISSGHTIEGTEAFF
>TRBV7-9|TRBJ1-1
CASSPSENTEAFF
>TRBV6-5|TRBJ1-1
CASSYSRTGNTEAFF
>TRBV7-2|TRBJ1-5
CASSSDRYNQPQHF
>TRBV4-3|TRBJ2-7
CASSQGDRDFGEQYF
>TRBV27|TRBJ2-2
CASRPIPGQGAPGELFF
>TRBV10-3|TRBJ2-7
CAIQQGSSYEQYF
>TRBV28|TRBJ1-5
CASHHTRRSNQPQHF
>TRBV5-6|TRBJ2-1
CASSLDRGREEQFF
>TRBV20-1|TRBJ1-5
CSVTGTINQPQHF
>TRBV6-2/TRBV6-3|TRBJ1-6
CASTIQGPFSPLHF
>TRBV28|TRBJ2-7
CASKVVGDRVFRQYF
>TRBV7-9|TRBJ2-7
CASSPRPRGEQYF
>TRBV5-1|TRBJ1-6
CASSLEGRRGSPLHF
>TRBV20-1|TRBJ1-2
CSADRDRVVGYTF
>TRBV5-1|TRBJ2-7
CASSLAGQTYYEQYF
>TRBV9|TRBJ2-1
CASSYSGVDEQFF
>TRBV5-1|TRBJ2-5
CASSFTGPAETQYF
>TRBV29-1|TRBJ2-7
CSVAVTASYEQYF
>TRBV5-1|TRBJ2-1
CASSQGLAGNNEQFF
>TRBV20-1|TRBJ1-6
CSAWKKGPGSYNSPLHF